Shown below are 3 T cell receptor beta chains from a single sample sequenced in a study of blood T cells in healthy people across ages. A second PCR of 7 to 11 cycles used a sample-barcoded 5' primer and a J-beta primer mix. TCRdb itself ran the 5' RACE reads through MiXCR, one entry per CDR3 protein. The sample lists 1.5 million to 2 million distinct CDR3 sequences, 28% occurring once. The sequencing sample was made of blood. These receptors all stem from a woman aged 25 to 39 in good health.

The chain uses TRBV5-1 and TRBJ2-5; D possibly matches TRBD1 or TRBD2 (5 bases each). The V gene's germline CDR1 is SGHRS and CDR2 YFSETQ. The CDR3 is made up of 15 amino acids. Deletions cut 0 bases from V and 3 bases from J, with 12 bases between. CDR3 nucleotide sequence: TGCGCCAGCAGCTTGGAGGGACGCAGGGAAGAGACCCAGTACTTC. Protein: CASSLEGRREETQYF. Complete variable domain (other parts from reference TRBV5-1 and TRBJ2-5): KAGVTQTPRYLIKTRGQQVTLSCSPISGHRSVSWYQQTPGQGLQFLFEYFSETQRNKGNFPGRFSGRQFSNSRSEMNVSTLELGDSALYLCASSLEGRREETQYFGPGTRLLVL.

V and J are TRBV28 and TRBJ2-7, with D possibly matching TRBD1 (7 bases). The germline V gene has CDR1 MDHEN and CDR2 SYDVKM. The germline V and J ends were trimmed by 8 bases and 2 bases, with 22 bases remaining between them. The CDR3 has 16 amino acids. The CDR3 coding sequence is TGTGCCAGCCGAATCGGAGGGGGCGGTCGGGCCTACGAGCAGTACTTC. The encoded protein is CASRIGGGGRAYEQYF. The variable domain in full, with the rest retrieved from reference TRBV28 and TRBJ2-7, is DVKVTQSSRYLVKRTGEKVFLECVQDMDHENMFWYRQDPGLGLRLIYFSYDVKMKEKGDIPEGYSVSREKKERFSLILESASTNQTSMYLCASRIGGGGRAYEQYFGPGTRLTVT.

The chain recombines TRBV2 with TRBJ1-2; D unresolved. The V end lost 4 bases, the J end lost 8 bases, and 8 bases lay between the germline ends. CDR3 size: 11 residues. The V gene's germline CDR1 is SNHLY and CDR2 FYNNEI. CDR3 protein: CASSVGRGYTF. In nucleotides, the CDR3 is TGTGCCAGCAGTGTTGGACGAGGCTACACCTTC.